The 26 T cell receptor beta chains below all came from one sample that was sequenced in a study of cytomegalovirus exposure and HLA in healthy donors. PCR was performed using 60 Vbeta and 13 Jbeta primers. The assay was immunoSEQ multiplex PCR, and TCRdb's table has in-frame clones only and misses some. The sample shows about 130,000 clones, 70% to 80% of them seen only once. The specimen sequenced was PBMCs. The receptor source for this set is a man aged 35-49 years in good health and CMV-seropositive.

The rearrangement joins TRBV15 to TRBJ2-1, with 8 bases matching TRBD1. The V and J ends lost 1 base and 7 bases, in that order; junction bases with no gene match: 6. This CDR3 comprises 15 residues. Germline CDR1 is LNHNV and CDR2 is YYDKDF (reference sequence). The CDR3 loop reads CATSRARDRRNEQFF. CDR3 DNA sequence: TGTGCCACCAGCAGAGCCCGGGACAGGAGGAATGAGCAGTTCTTC.

V is TRBV7-2 and J is TRBJ2-7; D is unclear. The ends were cut back, 5 bases at V and 2 bases at J, with 10 bases in the middle. The germline V gene has CDR1 SGHTA and CDR2 FQGNSA. The CDR3 is 13 residues long. The CDR3: CASSVTPTYEQYF. CDR3 nucleotides: TGTGCCAGCAGCGTCACACCCACCTACGAGCAGTACTTC.

CDR3 loop: CASGSEGSNYGYTF. The CDR3 nucleotides are TGTGCCAGCGGATCGGAGGGATCCAACTATGGCTACACCTTC. This sequence joins TRBV28 and TRBJ1-2; D gene uncertain. Trimming cost V 8 bases and J 2 bases, with 15 bases left between them. Germline V lookup: CDR1 MDHEN, CDR2 SYDVKM. There are 14 residues in the CDR3.

The chain is built from TRBV9 and TRBJ2-7, with D maybe TRBD1 (6 bases). Germline CDR1 and CDR2: SGDLS and YYNGEE. Deletions cut 3 bases from V and 1 base from J, with 11 bases between. The CDR3 sequence is 14 residues long. The CDR3, as DNA: TGTGCCAGCAGCGAACTAGACAGGTCCTACGAGCAGTACTTC. Translating it yields CASSELDRSYEQYF.

The chain links TRBV5-5 to TRBJ2-1, with 7 bases matching TRBD2. CDR1 and CDR2 from the germline V gene are SGHKS and YYEKEE (reference sequence). J was trimmed by 5 bases and V by 2 bases; bases with no gene match: 7. CDR3 length equals 15 residues. For the CDR3, the DNA is TGTGCCAGCAGCTTAATACGGCTAGCGGACAATGAGCAGTTCTTC. The encoded protein is CASSLIRLADNEQFF.

The V call is TRBV28, the J call TRBJ2-7; 8 bases line up with TRBD2. The CDR3 contains 16 residues. V was clipped by 5 bases and J by 3 bases; unmatched bases: 12. Germline V gene data show CDR1 as MDHEN and CDR2 as SYDVKM. CDR3 amino acids: CASSLNAGGPFYEQYF. As DNA, the CDR3 is TGTGCCAGCAGTCTTAACGCGGGAGGCCCCTTCTACGAGCAGTACTTC. Looking up the rest from reference TRBV28 and TRBJ2-7 gives the full variable domain: DVKVTQSSRYLVKRTGEKVFLECVQDMDHENMFWYRQDPGLGLRLIYFSYDVKMKEKGDIPEGYSVSREKKERFSLILESASTNQTSMYLCASSLNAGGPFYEQYFGPGTRLTVT.

The chain links TRBV27 to TRBJ2-1, with 10 nucleotides matching TRBD2. The CDR3 is 16 amino acids. Germline trimming cut 6 bases from V and 6 bases from J; bases unmatched to any gene: 11. CDR1 is MNHEY, CDR2 SMNVEV, per germline (reference sequence). CDR3 nucleotide sequence: TGTGCCAGCAGCAACCCGGGACTAGCGACTCTCAATGAGCAGTTCTTC. It is translated as CASSNPGLATLNEQFF.

The V gene is TRBV15, the J gene TRBJ2-3; D is perhaps TRBD1 (5 bases). V was trimmed by 11 bases and J by 2 bases, leaving 14 bases between them. Germline CDR1 LNHNV, CDR2 YYDKDF (reference sequence). CDR3 size: 13 residues. CDR3: CAASGHLTDTQYF. CDR3 in DNA: TGTGCCGCCTCCGGACACCTCACAGATACGCAGTATTTT.

The rearrangement links TRBV30 to TRBJ1-3; D call uncertain. Trimming took off 1 base at V and 0 bases at J, with 7 bases between the two ends. Germline loops: CDR1 GTSNPN, CDR2 SVGIG (reference sequence). This CDR3 has 14 amino acids. The CDR3 protein is CAWSAFSSGNTIYF. CDR3 nucleotide sequence: TGTGCCTGGAGTGCATTCAGCTCTGGAAACACCATATATTTT.

The V gene is TRBV5-6, the J gene TRBJ2-2; 10 bases match TRBD2. This CDR3 contains 16 residues. J was trimmed by 4 bases and V by 0 bases; bases with no gene match: 3. Per the germline V gene, CDR1 is SGHDT and CDR2 is YYEEEE. The CDR3 DNA is TGTGCCAGCAGCTTGGGGACTAGCGGACCCACCGGGGAGCTGTTTTTT. Residues: CASSLGTSGPTGELFF.

The chain has TRBV2 and TRBJ1-1; D unclear. The ends were cut back, 5 bases at V and 1 base at J, with 8 bases in the middle. Germline CDR1 and CDR2: SNHLY and FYNNEI. CDR3 length: 13 residues. The CDR3 DNA is TGTGCCAGCAGTTCACGGGAGAACACTGAAGCTTTCTTT. Protein product: CASSSRENTEAFF.

This chain uses TRBV27 with TRBJ2-2; D is unresolved. Germline CDR1 is MNHEY and CDR2 is SMNVEV (reference sequence). The CDR3 contains 12 residues. Trimming pared 3 bases from V and 5 bases from J, leaving 4 bases between. The CDR3 sequence is CASSFHTGELFF. For the CDR3, the DNA is TGTGCCAGCAGTTTCCATACCGGGGAGCTGTTTTTT.

CDR3 in amino acids: CASSFTGANTGELFF. The CDR3 region has the DNA TGCGCCAGCAGTTTTACAGGGGCGAACACCGGGGAGCTGTTTTTT. The V call is TRBV5-1, the J call TRBJ2-2, with 7 bases matching TRBD1. With 5 bases clipped from V and 0 bases from J, the junction kept 4 bases outside the gene matches. The CDR3 has 15 residues. Germline lookup yields CDR1 SGHRS and CDR2 YFSETQ.

The rearrangement links TRBV27 to TRBJ2-7, with 7 nucleotides matching TRBD1. There are 16 residues in the CDR3. The germline CDR1 and CDR2 sequences are MNHEY and SMNVEV (reference sequence). Trimming took 2 bases from V and 5 from J; bases not matched to a gene: 12. CDR3 sequence: CASSLNRAQGVDEQYF. The CDR3 DNA follows: TGTGCCAGCAGTTTAAATCGTGCGCAGGGGGTAGACGAGCAGTACTTC.

This clone was seen a single time. The chain couples TRBV5-4 to TRBJ2-7; TRBD1 might be the D (6 bases). Trimming took 3 bases from V and 5 from J, leaving 12 bases between them. Germline-derived CDR1 and CDR2 are SGHNT and YYREEE (reference sequence). The CDR3 extends over 13 amino acids. This chain's CDR3 is CASSSKHRDEQYF. The DNA for the CDR3 is TGTGCCAGCAGCTCAAAGCACAGGGACGAGCAGTACTTC.

This CDR3 reads CASSEAPLTEYEQYF. The CDR3 nucleotides read TGTGCCAGCAGCGAGGCCCCCCTCACAGAATACGAGCAGTACTTC. The rearrangement joins TRBV9 to TRBJ2-7; D not resolved. Trimming removed 3 bases from V and 4 bases from J, with 17 bases in between. The length of the CDR3 is 15 residues. Germline assignment: CDR1 SGDLS and CDR2 YYNGEE. Based on the CDR3 plus reference TRBV9 and TRBJ2-7, the full variable domain is DSGVTQTPKHLITATGQRVTLRCSPRSGDLSVYWYQQSLDQGLQFLIQYYNGEERAKGNILERFSAQQFPDLHSELNLSSLELGDSALYFCASSEAPLTEYEQYFGPGTRLTVT.

The rearrangement links TRBV30 to TRBJ1-4, with a tentative D call TRBD1 (5 bases). Germline V gene data show CDR1 as GTSNPN and CDR2 as SVGIG (reference sequence). This CDR3 has 14 residues. V gave up 5 bases and J gave up 3 bases, with 13 bases separating them. This CDR3 reads CAWGSGGANEKLFF. In DNA, the CDR3 is TGTGCCTGGGGTTCCGGGGGAGCTAATGAAAAACTGTTTTTT.

The chain combines TRBV6-6 with TRBJ2-1, with D tentatively TRBD1 (5 bases). The germline V and J ends were trimmed by 6 bases and 9 bases, with 21 bases remaining between them. The V gene's germline CDR1 is MNHNY and CDR2 SVGAGI (reference sequence). The CDR3 is 15 residues long. Written as DNA, the CDR3 is TGTGCCAGCAGGGGCCCCCAGGGAAGAGAAAGTGAGCAGTTCTTC. Translating gives CASRGPQGRESEQFF.

Remarks on this clone: A junction end diverges from the germline sequence, so it may reflect a read error. The V gene is TRBV7-6, the J gene TRBJ2-7; 7 nucleotides line up with TRBD2. Germline V gene data show CDR1 as SGHVS and CDR2 as FNYEAQ. The CDR3 contains 13 residues. The CDR3 region is CASSLAERGEQYF. In nucleotides, the CDR3 is TGTGCCAGCAGCCTAGCGGAGCGGGGCGAGCAGTACTTC.

This clone has just one count. This chain connects TRBV27 to TRBJ2-7; TRBD1 matches 10 bases. The V segment lost 4 bases and the J segment 9 bases; nucleotides outside the gene matches: 6. Germline lookup yields CDR1 MNHEY and CDR2 SMNVEV (reference sequence). This CDR3 is built from 13 residues. DNA of the CDR3: TGTGCCAGCAGTTCCAGACAGGGGGCGCGGCAGTACTTC. Its protein product is CASSSRQGARQYF.

The gene calls are TRBV7-3 and TRBJ2-2; the D is unclear. Germline CDR1 and CDR2: SGHTA and FQGTGA. The CDR3 totals 12 residues. The V and J ends lost 2 bases and 5 bases respectively, with 3 bases between them. The CDR3 reads CASSLYTGELFF. CDR3 bases: TGTGCCAGCAGCTTATATACCGGGGAGCTGTTTTTT.

This clone appeared a few times. This rearrangement joins TRBV4-1 to TRBJ2-3; 14 bases match TRBD2. The CDR3 is 17 amino acids. CDR1 is MGHRA, CDR2 YSYEKL, per germline. With 3 bases clipped from V and 6 bases from J, the junction kept 8 bases outside the gene matches. Here the CDR3 DNA reads TGCGCCAGCAGCCATGGCAGGACTAGCGGGGGGTGGGATACGCAGTATTTT. Amino acid sequence: CASSHGRTSGGWDTQYF.

This clone was detected a few times. The chain recombines TRBV5-1 with TRBJ1-5, with 7 bases identical to TRBD1. The CDR3 spans 15 residues. V dropped 0 bases and J dropped 4; count of bases not matched to a gene: 4. Looked up from germline, CDR1 is SGHRS and CDR2 is YFSETQ. The CDR3 region has the DNA TGCGCCAGCAGCTTGGGACAGGGTGGGAATCAGCCCCAGCATTTT. Amino acids: CASSLGQGGNQPQHF.

Turning to this clone: The junction departs from germline at one end; a sequencing error may be responsible. The genes are TRBV15 and TRBJ1-1; 7 nucleotides line up with TRBD1. Germline CDR1 and CDR2: LNHNV and YYDKDF (reference sequence). The CDR3 consists of 16 residues. The CDR3 sequence is CAISRDVTGMNTEAFF. The CDR3 bases are TGTGCCATCAGCAGAGACGTGACAGGGATGAACACTGAAGCTTTCTTT.

The chain is built from TRBV11-2 and TRBJ2-7; 9 bases align to TRBD1. The CDR3 spans 16 residues. The germline V gene has CDR1 SGHAT and CDR2 FQNNGV. Germline trimming cut 4 bases from V and 2 bases from J; bases unmatched to any gene: 9. The CDR3 spells CASSSYTGTGTYEQYF. In DNA, the CDR3 is TGTGCCAGCAGCTCCTATACCGGGACAGGGACCTACGAGCAGTACTTC.

This chain uses TRBV7-8 with TRBJ2-2; no clear D gene. This CDR3 spans 14 amino acids. The ends were cut back, 1 base at V and 2 bases at J, with 5 bases in the middle. The germline CDR1 and CDR2 sequences are SGHVS and FQNEAQ. The CDR3 DNA reads as TGTGCCAGCAGCTTAGGTCGTAACACCGGGGAGCTGTTTTTT. This codes for CASSLGRNTGELFF.